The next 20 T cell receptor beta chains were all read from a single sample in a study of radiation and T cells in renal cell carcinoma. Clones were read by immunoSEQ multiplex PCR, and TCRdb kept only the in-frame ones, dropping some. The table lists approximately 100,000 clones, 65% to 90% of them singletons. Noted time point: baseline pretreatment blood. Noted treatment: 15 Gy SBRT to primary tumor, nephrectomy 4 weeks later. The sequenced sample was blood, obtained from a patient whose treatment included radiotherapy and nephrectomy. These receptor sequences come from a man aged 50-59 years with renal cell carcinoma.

This chain's CDR3 is CASSPTGPSYNEQFF. In DNA form, the CDR3 reads TGTGCCAGCAGCCCTACAGGGCCCTCCTACAATGAGCAGTTCTTC. The chain recombines TRBV6-6 with TRBJ2-1; D is perhaps TRBD1 (6 bases). V was clipped by 6 bases and J by 0 bases, with 12 bases between them. The CDR3 length is 15 residues. Per germline, CDR1 MNHNY and CDR2 SVGAGI (reference sequence).

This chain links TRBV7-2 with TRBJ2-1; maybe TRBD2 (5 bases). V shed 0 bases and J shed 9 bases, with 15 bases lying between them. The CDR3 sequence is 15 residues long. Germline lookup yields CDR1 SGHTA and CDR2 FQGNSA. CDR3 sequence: CASSLAASRRSEQFF. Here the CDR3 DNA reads TGTGCCAGCAGCTTAGCGGCTAGCAGGCGGAGTGAGCAGTTCTTC.

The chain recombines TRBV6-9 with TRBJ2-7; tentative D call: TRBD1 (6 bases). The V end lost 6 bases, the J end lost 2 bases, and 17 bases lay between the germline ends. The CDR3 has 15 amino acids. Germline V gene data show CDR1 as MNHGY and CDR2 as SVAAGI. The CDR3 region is CASSETGTPPYEQYF. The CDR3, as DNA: TGTGCCAGCAGCGAAACCGGGACACCACCCTACGAGCAGTACTTC.

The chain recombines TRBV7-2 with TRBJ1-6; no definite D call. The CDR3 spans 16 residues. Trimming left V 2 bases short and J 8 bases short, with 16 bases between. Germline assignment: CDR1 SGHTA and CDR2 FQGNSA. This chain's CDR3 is CASSLFPDPKDSPLHF. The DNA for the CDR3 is TGTGCCAGCAGCTTATTCCCGGACCCGAAGGATTCACCCCTCCACTTT. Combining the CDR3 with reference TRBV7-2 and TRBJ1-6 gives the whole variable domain GAGVSQSPSNKVTEKGKDVELRCDPISGHTALYWYRQSLGQGLEFLIYFQGNSAPDKSGLPSDRFSAERTGGSVSTLTIQRTQQEDSAVYLCASSLFPDPKDSPLHFGNGTRLTVT.

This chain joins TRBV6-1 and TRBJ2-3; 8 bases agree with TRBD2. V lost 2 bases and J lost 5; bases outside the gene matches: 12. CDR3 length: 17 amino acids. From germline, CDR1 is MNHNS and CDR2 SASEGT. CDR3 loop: CASSELPGGALIDTQYF. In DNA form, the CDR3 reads TGTGCCAGCAGTGAACTCCCCGGGGGGGCCCTGATAGATACGCAGTATTTT.

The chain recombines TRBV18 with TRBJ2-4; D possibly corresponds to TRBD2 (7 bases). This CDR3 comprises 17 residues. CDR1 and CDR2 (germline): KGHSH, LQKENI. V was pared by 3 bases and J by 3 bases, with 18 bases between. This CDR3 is CASSPPRGADGKNIQYF. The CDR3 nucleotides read TGTGCCAGCTCACCCCCACGGGGGGCGGATGGCAAAAACATTCAGTACTTC.

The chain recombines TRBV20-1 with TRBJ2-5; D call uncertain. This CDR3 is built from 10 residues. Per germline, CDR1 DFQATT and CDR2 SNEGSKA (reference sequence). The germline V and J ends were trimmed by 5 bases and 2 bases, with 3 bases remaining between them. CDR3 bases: TGCAGTGCTCCTCAAGAGACCCAGTACTTC. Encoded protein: CSAPQETQYF.

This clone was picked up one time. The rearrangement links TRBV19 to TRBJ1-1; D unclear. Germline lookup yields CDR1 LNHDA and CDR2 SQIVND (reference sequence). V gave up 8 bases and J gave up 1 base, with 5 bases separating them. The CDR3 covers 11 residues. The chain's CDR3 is CASWRNTEAFF. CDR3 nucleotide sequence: TGTGCCAGTTGGCGGAACACTGAAGCTTTCTTT.

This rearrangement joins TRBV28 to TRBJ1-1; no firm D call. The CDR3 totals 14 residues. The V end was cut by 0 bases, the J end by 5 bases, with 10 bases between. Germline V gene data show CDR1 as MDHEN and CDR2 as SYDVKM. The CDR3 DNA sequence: TGTGCCAGCAGTTTATGGGATGGAGGGACTGAAGCTTTCTTT. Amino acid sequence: CASSLWDGGTEAFF. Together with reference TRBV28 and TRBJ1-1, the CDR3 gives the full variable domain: DVKVTQSSRYLVKRTGEKVFLECVQDMDHENMFWYRQDPGLGLRLIYFSYDVKMKEKGDIPEGYSVSREKKERFSLILESASTNQTSMYLCASSLWDGGTEAFFGQGTRLTVV.

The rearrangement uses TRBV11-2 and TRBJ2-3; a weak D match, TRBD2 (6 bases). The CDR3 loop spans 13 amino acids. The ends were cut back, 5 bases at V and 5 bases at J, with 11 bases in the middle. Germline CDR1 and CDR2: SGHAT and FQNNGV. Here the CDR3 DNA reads TGTGCCAGCAGCACCAGACTAGTAGATACGCAGTATTTT. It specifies CASSTRLVDTQYF.

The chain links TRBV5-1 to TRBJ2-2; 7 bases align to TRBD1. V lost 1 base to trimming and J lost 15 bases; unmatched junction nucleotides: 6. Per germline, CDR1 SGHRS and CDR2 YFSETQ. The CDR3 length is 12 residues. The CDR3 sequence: CASSLLGGGLFF. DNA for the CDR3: TGCGCCAGCAGCTTGTTAGGGGGCGGCTTGTTTTTT.

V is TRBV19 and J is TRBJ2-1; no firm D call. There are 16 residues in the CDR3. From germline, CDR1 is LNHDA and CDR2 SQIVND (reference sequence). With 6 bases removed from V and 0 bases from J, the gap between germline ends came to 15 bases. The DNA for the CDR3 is TGTGCCAGTAGCAGGACGTATGAGAGCTCCTACAATGAGCAGTTCTTC. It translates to CASSRTYESSYNEQFF.

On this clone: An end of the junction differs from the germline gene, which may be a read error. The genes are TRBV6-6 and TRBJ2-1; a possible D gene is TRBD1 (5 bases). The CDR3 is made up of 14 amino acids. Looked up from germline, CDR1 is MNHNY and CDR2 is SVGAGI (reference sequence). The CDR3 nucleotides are TGTGCGAGCAAGAGCACAGGCCCATACAATGAGCAGTTCTTC. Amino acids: CASKSTGPYNEQFF.

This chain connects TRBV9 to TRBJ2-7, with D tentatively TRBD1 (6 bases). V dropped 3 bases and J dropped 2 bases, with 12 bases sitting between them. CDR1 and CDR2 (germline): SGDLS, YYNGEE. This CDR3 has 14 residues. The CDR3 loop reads CASSDYRDPYEQYF. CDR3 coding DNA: TGTGCCAGCAGCGATTACAGGGATCCCTACGAGCAGTACTTC.

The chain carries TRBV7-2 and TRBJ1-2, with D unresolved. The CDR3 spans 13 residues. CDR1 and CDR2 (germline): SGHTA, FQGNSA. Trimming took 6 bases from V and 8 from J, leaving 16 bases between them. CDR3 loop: CASSRFGGRGYTF. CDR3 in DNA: TGTGCCAGCAGTCGTTTTGGCGGGCGGGGCTACACCTTC.

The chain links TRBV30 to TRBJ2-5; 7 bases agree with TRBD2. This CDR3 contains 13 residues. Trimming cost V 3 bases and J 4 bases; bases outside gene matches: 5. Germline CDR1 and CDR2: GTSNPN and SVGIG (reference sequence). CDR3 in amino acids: CAWSGLGAETQYF. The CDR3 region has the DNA TGTGCCTGGAGCGGACTAGGAGCAGAGACCCAGTACTTC.

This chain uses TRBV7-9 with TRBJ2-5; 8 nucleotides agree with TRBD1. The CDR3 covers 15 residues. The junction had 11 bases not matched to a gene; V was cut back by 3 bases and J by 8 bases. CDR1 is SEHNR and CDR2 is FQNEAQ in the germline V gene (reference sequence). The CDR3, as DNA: TGTGCCAGCAGCTTTACCTCCGGGACAGGTTTAACCCAGTACTTC. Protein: CASSFTSGTGLTQYF.

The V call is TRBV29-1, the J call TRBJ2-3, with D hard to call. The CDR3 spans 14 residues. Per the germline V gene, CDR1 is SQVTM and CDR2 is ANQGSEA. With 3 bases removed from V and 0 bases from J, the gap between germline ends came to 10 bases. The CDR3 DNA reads TGCAGCGTTGATCAGGACCTTAGCACAGATACGCAGTATTTT. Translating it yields CSVDQDLSTDTQYF.

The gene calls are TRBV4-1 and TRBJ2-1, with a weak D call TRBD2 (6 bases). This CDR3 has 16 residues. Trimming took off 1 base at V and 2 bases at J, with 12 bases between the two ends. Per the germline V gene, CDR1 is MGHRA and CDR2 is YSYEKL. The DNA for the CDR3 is TGCGCCAGCAGCCAAGTCGGGAGAGCGACCTACAATGAGCAGTTCTTC. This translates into CASSQVGRATYNEQFF.

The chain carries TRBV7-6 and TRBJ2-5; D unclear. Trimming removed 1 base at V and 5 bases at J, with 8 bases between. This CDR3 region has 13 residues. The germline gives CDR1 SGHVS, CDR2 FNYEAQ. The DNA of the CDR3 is TGTGCCAGCAGCTTAGAGATATTGGAGACCCAGTACTTC. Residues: CASSLEILETQYF.